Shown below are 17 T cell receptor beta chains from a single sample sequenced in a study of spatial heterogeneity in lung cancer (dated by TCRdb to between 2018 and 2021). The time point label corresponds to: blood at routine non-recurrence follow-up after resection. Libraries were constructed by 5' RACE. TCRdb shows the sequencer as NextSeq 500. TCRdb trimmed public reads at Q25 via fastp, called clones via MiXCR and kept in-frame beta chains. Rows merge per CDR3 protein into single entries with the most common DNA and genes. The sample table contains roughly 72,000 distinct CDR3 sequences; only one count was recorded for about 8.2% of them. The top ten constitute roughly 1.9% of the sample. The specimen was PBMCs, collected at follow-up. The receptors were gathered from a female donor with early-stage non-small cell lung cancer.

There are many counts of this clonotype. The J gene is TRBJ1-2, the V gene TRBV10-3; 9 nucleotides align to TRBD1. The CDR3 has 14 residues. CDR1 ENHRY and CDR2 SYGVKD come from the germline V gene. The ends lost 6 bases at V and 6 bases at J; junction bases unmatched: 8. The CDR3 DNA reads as TGTGCCATCAGAGATGACAGGGGGATGGATGGCTACACCTTC. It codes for CAIRDDRGMDGYTF.

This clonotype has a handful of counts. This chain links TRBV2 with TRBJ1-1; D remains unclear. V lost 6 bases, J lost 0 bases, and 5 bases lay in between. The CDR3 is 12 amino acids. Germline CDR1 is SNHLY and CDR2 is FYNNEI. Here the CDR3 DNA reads TGTGCCAGCAGGGGCCTGAACACTGAAGCTTTCTTT. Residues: CASRGLNTEAFF.

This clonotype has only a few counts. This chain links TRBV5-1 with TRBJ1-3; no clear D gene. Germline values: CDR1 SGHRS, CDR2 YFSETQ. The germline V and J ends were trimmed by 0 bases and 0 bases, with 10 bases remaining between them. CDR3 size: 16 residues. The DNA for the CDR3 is TGCGCCAGCAGCTTGGGGCCAGGTGACTCTGGAAACACCATATATTTT. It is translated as CASSLGPGDSGNTIYF. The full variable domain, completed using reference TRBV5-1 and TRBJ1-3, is KAGVTQTPRYLIKTRGQQVTLSCSPISGHRSVSWYQQTPGQGLQFLFEYFSETQRNKGNFPGRFSGRQFSNSRSEMNVSTLELGDSALYLCASSLGPGDSGNTIYFGEGSWLTVV.

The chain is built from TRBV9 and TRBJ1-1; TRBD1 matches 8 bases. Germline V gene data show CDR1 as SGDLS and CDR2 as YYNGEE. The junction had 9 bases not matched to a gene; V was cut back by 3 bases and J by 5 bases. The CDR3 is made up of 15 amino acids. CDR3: CASSASQGASTEAFF. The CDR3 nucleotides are TGTGCCAGCAGCGCGTCCCAGGGGGCATCAACTGAAGCTTTCTTT.

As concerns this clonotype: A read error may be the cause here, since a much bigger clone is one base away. CDR3: CASSRVADSCEQYF. In DNA, the CDR3 is TGTGCCAGCAGTAGAGTAGCGGACTCCTGCGAGCAGTACTTC. This chain joins TRBV27 and TRBJ2-7; maybe TRBD2 (6 bases). Per the germline V gene, CDR1 is MNHEY and CDR2 is SMNVEV (reference sequence). CDR3 size: 14 residues.

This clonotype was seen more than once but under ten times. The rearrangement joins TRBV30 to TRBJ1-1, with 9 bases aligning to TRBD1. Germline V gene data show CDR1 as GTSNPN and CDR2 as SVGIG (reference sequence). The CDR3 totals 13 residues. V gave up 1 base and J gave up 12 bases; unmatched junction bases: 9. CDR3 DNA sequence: TGTGCCTGGAGTGAAACGGACAGGGGACGGTCTTTCTTT. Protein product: CAWSETDRGRSFF.

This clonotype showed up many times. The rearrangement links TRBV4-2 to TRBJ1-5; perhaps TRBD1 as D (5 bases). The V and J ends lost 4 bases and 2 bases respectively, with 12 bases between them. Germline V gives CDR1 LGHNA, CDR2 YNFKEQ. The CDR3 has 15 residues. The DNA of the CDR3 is TGTGCCAGCAGCCGGGGACCGGAGGGCAATCAGCCCCAGCATTTT. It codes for CASSRGPEGNQPQHF.

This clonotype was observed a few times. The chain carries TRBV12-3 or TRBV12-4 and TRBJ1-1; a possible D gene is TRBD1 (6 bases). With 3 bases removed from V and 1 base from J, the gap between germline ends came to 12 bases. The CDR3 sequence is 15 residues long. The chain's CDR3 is CASSFWAGENTEAFF. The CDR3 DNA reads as TGTGCCAGCAGTTTTTGGGCAGGGGAGAACACTGAAGCTTTCTTT.

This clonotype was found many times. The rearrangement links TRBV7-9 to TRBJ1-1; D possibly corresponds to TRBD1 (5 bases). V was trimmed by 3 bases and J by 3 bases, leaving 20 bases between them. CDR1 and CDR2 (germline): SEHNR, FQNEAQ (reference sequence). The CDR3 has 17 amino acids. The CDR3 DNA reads TGTGCCAGCAGCTTGGCAGGGAACTGGTTGTTGGACACTGAAGCTTTCTTT. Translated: CASSLAGNWLLDTEAFF.

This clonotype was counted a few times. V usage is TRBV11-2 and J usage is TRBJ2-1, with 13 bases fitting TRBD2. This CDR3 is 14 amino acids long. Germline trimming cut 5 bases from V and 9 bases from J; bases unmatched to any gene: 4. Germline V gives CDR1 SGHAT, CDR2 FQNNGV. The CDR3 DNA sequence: TGTGCCAGCAGCAGACTAGCGGGAGGAGGTGAGCAGTTCTTC. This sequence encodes CASSRLAGGGEQFF. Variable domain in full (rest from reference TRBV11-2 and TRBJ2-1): EAGVAQSPRYKIIEKRQSVAFWCNPISGHATLYWYQQILGQGPKLLIQFQNNGVVDDSQLPKDRFSAERLKGVDSTLKIQPAKLEDSAVYLCASSRLAGGGEQFFGPGTRLTVL.

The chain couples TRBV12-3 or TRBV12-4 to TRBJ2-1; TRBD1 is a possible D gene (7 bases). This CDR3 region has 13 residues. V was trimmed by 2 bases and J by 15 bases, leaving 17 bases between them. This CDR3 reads CASSLRVEGASFF. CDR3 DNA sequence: TGTGCCAGCAGTTTACGGGTGGAGGGGGCGTCGTTCTTC.

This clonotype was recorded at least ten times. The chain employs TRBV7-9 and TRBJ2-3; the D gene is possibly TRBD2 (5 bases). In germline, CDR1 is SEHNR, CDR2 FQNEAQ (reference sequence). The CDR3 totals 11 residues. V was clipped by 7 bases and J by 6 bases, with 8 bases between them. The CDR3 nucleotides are TGTGCCAGCACCCCGGGGGATACGCAGTATTTT. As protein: CASTPGDTQYF.

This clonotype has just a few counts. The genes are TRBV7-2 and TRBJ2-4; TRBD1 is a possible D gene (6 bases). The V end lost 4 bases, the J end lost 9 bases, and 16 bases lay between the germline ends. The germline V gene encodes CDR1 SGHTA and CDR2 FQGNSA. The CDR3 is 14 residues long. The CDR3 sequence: CASSSRGGSGIQYF. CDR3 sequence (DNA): TGTGCCAGCAGCTCCAGGGGCGGGTCTGGCATTCAGTACTTC.

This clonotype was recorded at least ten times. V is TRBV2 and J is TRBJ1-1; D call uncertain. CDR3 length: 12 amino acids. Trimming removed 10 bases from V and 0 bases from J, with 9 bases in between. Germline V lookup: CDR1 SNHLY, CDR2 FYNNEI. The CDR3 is CATGRLNTEAFF. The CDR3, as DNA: TGTGCCACAGGACGGCTGAACACTGAAGCTTTCTTT.

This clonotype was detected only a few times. The CDR3 DNA is TGCAGTGCTAGTAACTTTGGAGAGACCCAGTACTTC. Encoded protein: CSASNFGETQYF. This rearrangement joins TRBV20-1 to TRBJ2-5; D is undetermined. This CDR3 is built from 12 residues. Germline V gene lookup returns CDR1 DFQATT and CDR2 SNEGSKA (reference sequence). Between the trimmed V and J ends, which lost 3 bases and 4 bases, there was a span of 9 bases.

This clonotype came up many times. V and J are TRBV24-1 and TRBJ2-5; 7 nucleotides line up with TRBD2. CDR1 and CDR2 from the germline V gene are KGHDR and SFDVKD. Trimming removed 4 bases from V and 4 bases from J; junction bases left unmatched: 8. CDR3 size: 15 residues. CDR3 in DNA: TGTGCCACCAGTGACACAACCAGCGGGGCAGAGACCCAGTACTTC. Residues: CATSDTTSGAETQYF.

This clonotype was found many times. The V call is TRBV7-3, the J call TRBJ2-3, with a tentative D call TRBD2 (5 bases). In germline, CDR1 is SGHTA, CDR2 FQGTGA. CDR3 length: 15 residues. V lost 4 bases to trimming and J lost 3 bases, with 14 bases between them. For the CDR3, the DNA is TGTGCCAGCAGCTCCCATCCAGGCGGGACAGATACGCAGTATTTT. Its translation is CASSSHPGGTDTQYF.